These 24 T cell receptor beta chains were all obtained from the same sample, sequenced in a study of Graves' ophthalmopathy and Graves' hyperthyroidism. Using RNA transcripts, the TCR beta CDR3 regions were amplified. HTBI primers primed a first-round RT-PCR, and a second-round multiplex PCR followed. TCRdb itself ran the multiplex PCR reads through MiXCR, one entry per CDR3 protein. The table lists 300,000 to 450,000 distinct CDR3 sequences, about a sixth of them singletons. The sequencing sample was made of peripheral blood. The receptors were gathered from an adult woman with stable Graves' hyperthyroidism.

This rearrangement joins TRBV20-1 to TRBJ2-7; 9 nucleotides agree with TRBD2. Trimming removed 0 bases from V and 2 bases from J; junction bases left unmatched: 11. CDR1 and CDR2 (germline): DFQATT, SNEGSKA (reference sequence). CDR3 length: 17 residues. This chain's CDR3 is CSARDPWASGETYEQYF. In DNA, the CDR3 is TGCAGTGCTAGAGATCCCTGGGCTAGCGGGGAAACCTACGAGCAGTACTTC.

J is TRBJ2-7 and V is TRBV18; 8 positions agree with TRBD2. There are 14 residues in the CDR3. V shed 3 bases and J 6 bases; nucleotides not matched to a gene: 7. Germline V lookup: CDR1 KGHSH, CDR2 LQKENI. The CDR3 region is CASSPGTRILEQYF. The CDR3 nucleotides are TGTGCCAGCTCACCCGGGACTAGGATACTCGAGCAGTACTTC.

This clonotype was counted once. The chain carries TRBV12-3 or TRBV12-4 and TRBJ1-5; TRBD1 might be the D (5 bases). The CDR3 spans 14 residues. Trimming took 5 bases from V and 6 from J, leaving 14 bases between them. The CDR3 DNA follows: TGTGCCAGCAGTGGGGACCACGAAAGTCAGCCCCAGCATTTT. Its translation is CASSGDHESQPQHF.

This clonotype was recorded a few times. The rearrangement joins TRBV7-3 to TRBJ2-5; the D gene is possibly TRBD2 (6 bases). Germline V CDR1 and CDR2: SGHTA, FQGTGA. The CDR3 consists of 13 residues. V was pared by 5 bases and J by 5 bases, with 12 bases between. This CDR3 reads CASSHGGRETQYF. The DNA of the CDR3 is TGTGCCAGCAGCCACGGGGGTAGGGAGACCCAGTACTTC.

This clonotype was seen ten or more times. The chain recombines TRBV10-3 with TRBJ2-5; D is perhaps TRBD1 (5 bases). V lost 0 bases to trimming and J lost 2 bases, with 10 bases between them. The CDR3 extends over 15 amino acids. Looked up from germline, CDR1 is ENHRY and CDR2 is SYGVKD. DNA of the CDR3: TGTGCCATCAGTGAGTCGAGCCGGACACAAGAGACCCAGTACTTC. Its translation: CAISESSRTQETQYF.

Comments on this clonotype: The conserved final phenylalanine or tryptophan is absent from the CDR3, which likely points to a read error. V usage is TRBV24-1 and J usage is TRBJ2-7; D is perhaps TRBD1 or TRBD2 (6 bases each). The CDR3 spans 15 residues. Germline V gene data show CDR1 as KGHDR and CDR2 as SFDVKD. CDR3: CATSGGTRALYGQYS. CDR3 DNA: TGTGCCACCAGCGGCGGGACAAGGGCCCTATACGGGCAGTACTCC.

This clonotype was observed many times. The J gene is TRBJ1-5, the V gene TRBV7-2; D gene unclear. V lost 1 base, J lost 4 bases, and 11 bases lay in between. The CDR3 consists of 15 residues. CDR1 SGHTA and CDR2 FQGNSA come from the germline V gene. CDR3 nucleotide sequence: TGTGCCAGCAGCTTAGAAGGAAACGGGAATCAGCCCCAGCATTTT. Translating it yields CASSLEGNGNQPQHF.

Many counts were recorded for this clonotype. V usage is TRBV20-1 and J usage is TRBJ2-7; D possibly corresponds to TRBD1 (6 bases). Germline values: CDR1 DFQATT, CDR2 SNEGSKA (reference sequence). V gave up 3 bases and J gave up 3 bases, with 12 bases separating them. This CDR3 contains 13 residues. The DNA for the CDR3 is TGCAGTGCTAGTGCCCGGGACAACTACGAGCAGTACTTC. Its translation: CSASARDNYEQYF.

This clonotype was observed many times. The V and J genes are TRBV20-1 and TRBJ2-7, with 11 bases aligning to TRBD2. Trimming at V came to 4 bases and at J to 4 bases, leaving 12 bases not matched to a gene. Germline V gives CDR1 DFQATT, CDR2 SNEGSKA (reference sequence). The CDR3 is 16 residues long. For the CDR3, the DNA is TGCAGTGCTATTAATAGCGGGAGGGGAAAAACGTACGAGCAGTACTTC. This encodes CSAINSGRGKTYEQYF.

CDR3 sequence: CSSTGTEVTEAFF. In DNA, the CDR3 is TGCAGTTCGACAGGGACGGAGGTCACTGAAGCTTTCTTT. V usage is TRBV20-1 and J usage is TRBJ1-1; the match to TRBD1 covers 7 bases. The germline CDR1 and CDR2 sequences are DFQATT and SNEGSKA (reference sequence). V gave up 8 bases and J gave up 4 bases; unmatched junction bases: 10. The CDR3 consists of 13 residues.

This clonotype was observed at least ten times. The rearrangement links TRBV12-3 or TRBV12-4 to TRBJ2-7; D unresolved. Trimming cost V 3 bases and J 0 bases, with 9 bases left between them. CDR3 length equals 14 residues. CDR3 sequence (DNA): TGTGCCAGCAGTTTGTACACGAGCTCCTACGAGCAGTACTTC. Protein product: CASSLYTSSYEQYF.

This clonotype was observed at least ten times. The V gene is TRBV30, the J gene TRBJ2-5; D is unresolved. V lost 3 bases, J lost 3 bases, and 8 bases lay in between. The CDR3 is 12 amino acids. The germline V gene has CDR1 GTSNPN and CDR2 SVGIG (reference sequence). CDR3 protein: CAWRRDKETQYF. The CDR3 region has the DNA TGTGCCTGGAGAAGGGATAAAGAGACCCAGTACTTC.

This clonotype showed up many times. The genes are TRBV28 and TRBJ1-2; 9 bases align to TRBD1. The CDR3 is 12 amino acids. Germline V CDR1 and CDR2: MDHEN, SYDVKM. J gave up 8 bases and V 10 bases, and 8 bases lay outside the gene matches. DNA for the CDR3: TGTGCCATCCGACAGGGGGTGCGAGGCTACACCTTC. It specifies CAIRQGVRGYTF.

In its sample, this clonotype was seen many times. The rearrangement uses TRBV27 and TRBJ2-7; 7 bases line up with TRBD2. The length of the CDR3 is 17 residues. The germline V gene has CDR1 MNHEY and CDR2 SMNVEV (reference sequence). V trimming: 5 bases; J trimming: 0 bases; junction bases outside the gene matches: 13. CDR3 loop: CASSPRDYYFYSYEQYF. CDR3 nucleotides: TGTGCCAGCAGTCCCCGGGACTATTATTTCTACTCCTACGAGCAGTACTTC.

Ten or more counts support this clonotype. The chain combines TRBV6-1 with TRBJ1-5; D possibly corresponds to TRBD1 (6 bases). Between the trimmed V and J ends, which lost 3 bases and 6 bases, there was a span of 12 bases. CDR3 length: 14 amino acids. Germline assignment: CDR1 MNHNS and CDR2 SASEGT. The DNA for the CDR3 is TGTGCCAGCAGTGATGCGGGGGGCCCTCAGCCCCAGCATTTT. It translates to CASSDAGGPQPQHF.

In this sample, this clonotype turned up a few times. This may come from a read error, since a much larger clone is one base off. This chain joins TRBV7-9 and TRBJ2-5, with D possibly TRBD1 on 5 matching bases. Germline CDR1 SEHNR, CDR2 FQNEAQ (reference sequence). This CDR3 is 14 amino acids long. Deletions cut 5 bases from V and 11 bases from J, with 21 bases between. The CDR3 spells CASSQTTSVDMQYF. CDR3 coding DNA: TGTGCCAGCAGCCAAACCACCTCGGTGGACATGCAGTACTTC.

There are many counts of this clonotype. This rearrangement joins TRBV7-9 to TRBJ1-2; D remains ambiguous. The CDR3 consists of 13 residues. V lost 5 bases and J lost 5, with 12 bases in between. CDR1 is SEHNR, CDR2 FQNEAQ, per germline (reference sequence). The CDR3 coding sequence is TGTGCCAGCAGCCTAGGGAGTGGGTATGGCTACACCTTC. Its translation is CASSLGSGYGYTF. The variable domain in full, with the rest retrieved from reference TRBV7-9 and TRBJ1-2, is DTGVSQNPRHKITKRGQNVTFRCDPISEHNRLYWYRQTLGQGPEFLTYFQNEAQLEKSRLLSDRFSAERPKGSFSTLEIQRTEQGDSAMYLCASSLGSGYGYTFGSGTRLTVV.

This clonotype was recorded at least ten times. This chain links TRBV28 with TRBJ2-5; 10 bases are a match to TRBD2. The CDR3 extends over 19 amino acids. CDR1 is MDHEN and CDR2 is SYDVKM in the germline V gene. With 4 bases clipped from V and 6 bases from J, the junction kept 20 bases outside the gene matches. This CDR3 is CASSSAGTRTSGGVKTQYF. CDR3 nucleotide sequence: TGTGCCAGCAGTTCCGCGGGGACAAGGACTAGCGGAGGGGTGAAGACCCAGTACTTC. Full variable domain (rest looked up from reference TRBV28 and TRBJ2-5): DVKVTQSSRYLVKRTGEKVFLECVQDMDHENMFWYRQDPGLGLRLIYFSYDVKMKEKGDIPEGYSVSREKKERFSLILESASTNQTSMYLCASSSAGTRTSGGVKTQYFGPGTRLLVL.

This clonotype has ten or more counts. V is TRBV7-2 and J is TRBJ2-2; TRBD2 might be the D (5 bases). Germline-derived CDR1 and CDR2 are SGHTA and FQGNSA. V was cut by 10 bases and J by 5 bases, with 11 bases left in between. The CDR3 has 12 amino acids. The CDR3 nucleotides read TGTGCCACCCTTAGCGAGACCGGGGAGCTGTTTTTT. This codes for CATLSETGELFF.

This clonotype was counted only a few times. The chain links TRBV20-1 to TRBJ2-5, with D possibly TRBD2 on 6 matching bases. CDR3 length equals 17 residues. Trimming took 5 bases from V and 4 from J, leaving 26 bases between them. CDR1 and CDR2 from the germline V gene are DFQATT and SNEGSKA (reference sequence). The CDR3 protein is CSAGTPGRIGTPETQYF. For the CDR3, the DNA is TGCAGTGCTGGAACTCCCGGTAGGATAGGGACTCCAGAGACCCAGTACTTC.

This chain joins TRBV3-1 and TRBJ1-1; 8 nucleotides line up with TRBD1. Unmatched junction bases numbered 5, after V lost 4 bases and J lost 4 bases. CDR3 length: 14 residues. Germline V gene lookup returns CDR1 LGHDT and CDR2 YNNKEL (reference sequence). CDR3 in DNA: TGTGCCAGCAGCCCTAGCACAGGGGGCACTGAAGCTTTCTTT. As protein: CASSPSTGGTEAFF.

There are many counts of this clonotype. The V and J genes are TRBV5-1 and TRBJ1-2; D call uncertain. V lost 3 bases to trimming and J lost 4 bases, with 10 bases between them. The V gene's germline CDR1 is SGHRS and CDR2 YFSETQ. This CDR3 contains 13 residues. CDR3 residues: CASSSTVIYGYTF. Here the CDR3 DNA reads TGCGCCAGCAGCTCTACAGTGATCTATGGCTACACCTTC.

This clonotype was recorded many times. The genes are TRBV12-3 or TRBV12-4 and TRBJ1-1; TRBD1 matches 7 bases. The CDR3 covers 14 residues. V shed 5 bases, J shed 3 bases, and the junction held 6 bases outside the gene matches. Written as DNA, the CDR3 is TGTGCCAGCAGTCGACAGGGAGCGCACACTGAAGCTTTCTTT. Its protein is CASSRQGAHTEAFF.

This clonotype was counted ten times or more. CDR3 bases: TGTGCCAGCAGCTTATGGGGGCCTAGCACAGATACGCAGTATTTT. It specifies CASSLWGPSTDTQYF. The chain joins TRBV13 to TRBJ2-3, with a tentative D call TRBD1 (6 bases). The V end was cut by 2 bases, the J end by 0 bases, with 9 bases between. The CDR3 totals 15 residues. CDR1 PRHDT and CDR2 FYEKMQ come from the germline V gene (reference sequence). The variable domain in full, with the rest retrieved from reference TRBV13 and TRBJ2-3, is AAGVIQSPRHLIKEKRETATLKCYPIPRHDTVYWYQQGPGQDPQFLISFYEKMQSDKGSIPDRFSAQQFSDYHSELNMSSLELGDSALYFCASSLWGPSTDTQYFGPGTRLTVL.